What follows is one T cell receptor beta chain and its context. Antigen specificity is unknown. The source of the sample is a study of shared clonotypes between healthy human individuals. Naive CD8 cells lacked CD45RO, underwent positive selection for CCR7 and left out terminally differentiated effector memory CD45RA+ cells. The CDR3 is made up of 16 amino acids. Trimming removed 0 bases from V and 6 bases from J; junction bases left unmatched: 9. Per germline, CDR1 LGHNA and CDR2 YNFKEQ. Study-wide results and limits: Specimens sampled were limited to blood, with tissue repertoires likely differing. Naive subsets generally exceeded memory subsets in estimated richness.

The authors loaded roughly 200 ng DNA, around 30,000 T cell genomes, into sorted-subset replicate PCRs. Generated by immunoSEQ multiplex PCR, the TCRdb table keeps only in-frame clones and is missing some. The sample records 660,000 or so clones, roughly 96% being singletons. The sequenced sample consisted of naive CD8+ T cells sorted from blood. This receptor was obtained from a woman aged 25 to 39 in good health. The chain uses TRBV4-2 and TRBJ2-7, with 9 nucleotides matching TRBD2. CDR3 protein: CASSQDRAGGRAEQYF. CDR3 nucleotides: TGTGCCAGCAGCCAAGATCGGGCGGGAGGGAGGGCCGAGCAGTACTTC.